The 16 T cell receptor beta chains below were found in one sample sequenced in a study of CD8+CD57+ T cells in acquired aplastic anemia. Sequencing involved patients with CD8+CD57+ cell expansion previously shown by flow cytometry. Genomic DNA constituted the template upon which TCR beta VDJ and CDR3 profiling was performed. MiXCR, run by TCRdb on the reads, gives a single entry per CDR3 protein. The sample holds 150,000 to 200,000 distinct CDR3 sequences; about 48% are singletons and the top ten take about 31%. Sequencing used sorted CD4+, CD8+, or CD8+CD57+ T cells (not recorded which) from PBMCs. Receptors originate from a human donor with aplastic anemia.

This chain uses TRBV10-3 with TRBJ2-7; the D call may be TRBD1 or TRBD2 (5 bases each). In germline, CDR1 is ENHRY, CDR2 SYGVKD. V gave up 8 bases and J gave up 4 bases, with 12 bases separating them. The CDR3 covers 12 residues. The CDR3 DNA sequence: TGTGCCATCGGGGGAGTAGGGTACGAGCAGTACTTC. This codes for CAIGGVGYEQYF.

The rearrangement links TRBV11-2 to TRBJ2-1; 13 nucleotides align to TRBD2. Trimming at V came to 4 bases and at J to 8 bases, leaving 8 bases not matched to a gene. CDR1 is SGHAT, CDR2 FQNNGV, per germline. CDR3 length: 16 residues. CDR3 DNA: TGTGCCAGCAGCTCCCGACTAGCGGGGGGAACACATGAGCAGTTCTTC. This codes for CASSSRLAGGTHEQFF.

This clonotype was detected only once. Since a much larger clone is just one base distant, this may be a read error. The V call is TRBV4-1, the J call TRBJ2-3; TRBD1 might be the D (7 bases). The CDR3 totals 16 residues. CDR1 is MGHRA and CDR2 is YSYEKL in the germline V gene. The CDR3 sequence: CASRGLMRGGADTHYF. DNA of the CDR3: TGCGCCAGCAGGGGACTGATGAGAGGGGGCGCGGATACGCATTATTTT.

The rearrangement links TRBV18 to TRBJ1-2, with 7 bases fitting TRBD1. The CDR3 contains 14 residues. Germline lookup yields CDR1 KGHSH and CDR2 LQKENI. V lost 2 bases, J lost 8 bases, and 8 bases stayed unmatched. The CDR3 bases are TGTGCCAGCTCACCATCAGGGGGGGCAGAAGGCTACACCTTC. This encodes CASSPSGGAEGYTF. The full variable domain, rest sourced from reference TRBV18 and TRBJ1-2, is NAGVMQNPRHLVRRRGQEARLRCSPMKGHSHVYWYRQLPEEGLKFMVYLQKENIIDESGMPKERFSAEFPKEGPSILRIQQVVRGDSAAYFCASSPSGGAEGYTFGSGTRLTVV.

The rearrangement joins TRBV20-1 to TRBJ2-6; D is uncertain. The V and J ends lost 3 bases and 0 bases respectively, with 12 bases between them. CDR3 size: 16 residues. Germline assignment: CDR1 DFQATT and CDR2 SNEGSKA (reference sequence). DNA for the CDR3: TGCAGTGCTAGCTCCAGTTCCCTCTCTGGGGCCAACGTCCTGACTTTC. The encoded protein is CSASSSSLSGANVLTF.

This clonotype came up a few times. The chain has TRBV19 and TRBJ2-5; TRBD1 is a possible D gene (5 bases). The CDR3 length is 14 residues. V was shortened by 4 bases and J by 4 bases, with 13 bases between the two germline ends. In germline, CDR1 is LNHDA, CDR2 SQIVND (reference sequence). The chain's CDR3 is CASSNPRRVETQYF. Written as DNA, the CDR3 is TGTGCCAGTAGTAACCCTCGCAGGGTAGAGACCCAGTACTTC.

CDR3 protein: CASSLEIPWDNEQFF. In DNA, the CDR3 is TGTGCCAGCAGCTTAGAGATACCATGGGACAATGAGCAGTTCTTC. The chain combines TRBV7-8 with TRBJ2-1; D remains ambiguous. Germline V gene lookup returns CDR1 SGHVS and CDR2 FQNEAQ. CDR3 length: 15 residues. Between the trimmed V and J ends, which lost 1 base and 5 bases, there was a span of 12 bases.

The J gene is TRBJ1-2, the V gene TRBV5-6, with a possible D match to TRBD1 (6 bases). Trimming removed 3 bases from V and 7 bases from J, with 22 bases in between. Germline CDR1 reads SGHDT; CDR2 reads YYEEEE. CDR3 size: 16 residues. Here the CDR3 reads CASSSPTSGGLSGYTF. In DNA, the CDR3 is TGTGCCAGCAGCTCCCCGACGTCGGGGGGCTTAAGTGGCTACACCTTC. The full variable domain, rest sourced from reference TRBV5-6 and TRBJ1-2, is DAGVTQSPTHLIKTRGQQVTLRCSPKSGHDTVSWYQQALGQGPQFIFQYYEEEERQRGNFPDRFSGHQFPNYSSELNVNALLLGDSALYLCASSSPTSGGLSGYTFGSGTRLTVV.

This clonotype was seen only a few times. A read error is possible here, since a much larger clone lies one base away. The chain is built from TRBV24-1 and TRBJ2-1, with 10 nucleotides matching TRBD1. The V gene end was trimmed by 3 bases and the J gene end by 8 bases; junction bases not matched to a gene: 6. This CDR3 has 15 residues. In germline, CDR1 is KGHDR, CDR2 SFDVKD. CDR3 in DNA: TGTGCCACCAGTGATCGACAGGGGGCTGCGGATGAGCAGTTCTTC. It translates to CATSDRQGAADEQFF.

Ten or more counts support this clonotype. The V call is TRBV5-6, the J call TRBJ1-2; D unclear. The CDR3 totals 15 residues. Looked up from germline, CDR1 is SGHDT and CDR2 is YYEEEE. V gave up 0 bases and J gave up 1 base, with 10 bases separating them. The CDR3 bases are TGTGCCAGCAGCTTGGTGACGGCTCTTAACTATGGCTACACCTTC. This translates into CASSLVTALNYGYTF.

V usage is TRBV20-1 and J usage is TRBJ1-2; TRBD1 might be the D (5 bases). Per germline, CDR1 DFQATT and CDR2 SNEGSKA (reference sequence). This CDR3 region has 15 residues. CDR3 DNA: TGCAGCGCGCAGTCTTTCAGGGAAGAACTATACGGCTACACCTTC. As protein: CSAQSFREELYGYTF.

This clonotype came up a few times. The chain couples TRBV7-6 to TRBJ1-1; weak D call: TRBD1 (5 bases). Germline CDR1 is SGHVS and CDR2 is FNYEAQ. The V gene lost 1 base and the J gene lost 11 bases, with 8 bases spanning the gap. The CDR3 sequence is 11 residues long. CDR3 in amino acids: CASSLEGVAFF. The CDR3 DNA reads TGTGCCAGCAGCTTAGAAGGGGTTGCTTTCTTT.

The gene calls are TRBV7-2 and TRBJ2-5, with D uncertain. Germline V CDR1 and CDR2: SGHTA, FQGNSA. Trimming shortened V by 6 bases and J by 4 bases, and 6 bases separated the two germline ends. This CDR3 has 11 residues. The CDR3 region has the DNA TGTGCCAGCAGGGTTCGAGAGACCCAGTACTTC. It specifies CASRVRETQYF. Looking up the rest from reference TRBV7-2 and TRBJ2-5 gives the full variable domain: GAGVSQSPSNKVTEKGKDVELRCDPISGHTALYWYRQSLGQGLEFLIYFQGNSAPDKSGLPSDRFSAERTGGSVSTLTIQRTQQEDSAVYLCASRVRETQYFGPGTRLLVL.

The CDR3 DNA reads as TGTGCCACCAGCAGGGACAGGGACCCTGGAAACACCATATATTTT. This sequence encodes CATSRDRDPGNTIYF. The chain has TRBV15 and TRBJ1-3; TRBD1 aligns across 8 bases. Germline V gene lookup returns CDR1 LNHNV and CDR2 YYDKDF (reference sequence). The V gene end was trimmed by 3 bases and the J gene end by 2 bases; junction bases not matched to a gene: 3. CDR3 length equals 15 residues.

This clonotype was observed at least ten times. This CDR3 is CASSLTGVSYEQYF. CDR3 sequence (DNA): TGTGCCAGCAGTTTGACAGGGGTGTCCTACGAGCAGTACTTC. The V and J genes are TRBV27 and TRBJ2-7, with 8 positions matching TRBD1. The CDR3 runs 14 residues. J was trimmed by 1 base and V by 3 bases; bases with no gene match: 2. Germline loops: CDR1 MNHEY, CDR2 SMNVEV (reference sequence).

Regarding this clonotype: A much larger clone lies one base from this, so it may be a read error. The chain joins TRBV7-9 to TRBJ1-1; TRBD1 aligns across 7 bases. CDR3 length: 15 residues. The germline CDR1 and CDR2 sequences are SEHNR and FQNEAQ (reference sequence). Here the CDR3 DNA reads TGTGCCAGCAGCCCCCGGGACAGAGAATTCGGTGAAGCTTCCTTT. Translation gives CASSPRDREFGEASF. Combining the CDR3 with reference TRBV7-9 and TRBJ1-1 gives the whole variable domain DTGVSQNPRHKITKRGQNVTFRCDPISEHNRLYWYRQTLGQGPEFLTYFQNEAQLEKSRLLSDRFSAERPKGSFSTLEIQRTEQGDSAMYLCASSPRDREFGEASFGQGTRLTVV.